Sequencing of this TCR beta chain was carried out in a study of vaccination effects on CD4 cells after COVID-19. Study background: Sequencing in the ViraFEST assay came after antigen-specific CD4+ T cells had been expanded with viral peptide pools, which were used to stimulate PBMC.

The V end was cut by 6 bases, the J end by 0 bases, with 14 bases between. Per germline, CDR1 LNHDA and CDR2 SQIVND (reference sequence). The CDR3 runs 15 residues. Profiling relied on immunoSEQ multiplex PCR, and the TCRdb table lists in-frame clones only, not all of them. In the table there are under 60,000 clones, approximately 70% of which are singletons. Concerning this clone itself: What it binds is unknown.

Once cultured for under 11 days, the cells underwent separation to obtain CD4+ T cells. Negative nucleocapsid antibody tests before and after vaccination confirmed no previous SARS-CoV-2 infection. Cultures had half their medium replaced with IL-2 medium on days 3 and 7. This chain uses TRBV19 with TRBJ1-2, with TRBD1 as a possible D gene (5 bases). Sequenced material: CD4+ T cells from PBMCs cultured without peptide, taken before COVID-19 vaccination. This TCR derives from a human donor who received a COVID-19 vaccine. The CDR3 nucleotides are TGTGCCAGTAGCAGGGTAATCCAGCCTAACTATGGCTACACCTTC. It specifies CASSRVIQPNYGYTF.